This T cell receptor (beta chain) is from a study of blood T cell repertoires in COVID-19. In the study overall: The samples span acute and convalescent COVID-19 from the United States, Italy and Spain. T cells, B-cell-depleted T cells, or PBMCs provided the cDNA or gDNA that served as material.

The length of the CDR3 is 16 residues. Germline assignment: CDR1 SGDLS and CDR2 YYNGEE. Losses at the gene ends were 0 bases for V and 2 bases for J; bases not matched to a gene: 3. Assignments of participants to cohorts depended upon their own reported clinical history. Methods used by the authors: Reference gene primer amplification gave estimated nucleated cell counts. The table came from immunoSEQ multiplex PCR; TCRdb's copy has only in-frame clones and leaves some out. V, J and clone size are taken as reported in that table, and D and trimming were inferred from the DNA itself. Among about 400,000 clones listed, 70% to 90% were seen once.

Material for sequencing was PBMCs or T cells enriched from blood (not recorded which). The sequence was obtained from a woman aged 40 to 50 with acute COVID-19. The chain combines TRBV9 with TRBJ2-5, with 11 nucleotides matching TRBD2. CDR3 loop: CASSVELAGVQETQYF. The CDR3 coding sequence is TGTGCCAGCAGCGTAGAACTAGCGGGGGTACAAGAGACCCAGTACTTC.